These 10 T cell receptor beta chains were sequenced from one sample in a study of cytomegalovirus exposure and HLA in healthy donors. The study ran its PCR with 60 Vbeta and 13 Jbeta primers. Method: immunoSEQ multiplex PCR; TCRdb's copy keeps in-frame clones and lacks some. The sample records more than 200,000 clones, almost 80% being singletons. Specimen: PBMCs. Receptor source: a male donor in good health and CMV-seronegative.

The chain is built from TRBV27 and TRBJ1-3; TRBD1 agrees at 7 bases. The CDR3 runs 17 residues. In germline, CDR1 is MNHEY, CDR2 SMNVEV (reference sequence). With 3 bases clipped from V and 0 bases from J, the junction kept 8 bases outside the gene matches. CDR3 protein: CASSLGPGQSSGNTIYF. As DNA, the CDR3 is TGTGCCAGCAGTTTGGGTCCGGGACAGAGCTCTGGAAACACCATATATTTT.

The chain employs TRBV10-3 and TRBJ2-1; 12 bases align to TRBD2. Germline assignment: CDR1 ENHRY and CDR2 SYGVKD. The CDR3 length is 16 residues. Trimming cost V 3 bases and J 8 bases; bases outside gene matches: 8. This CDR3 reads CAISETLAGGTDEQFF. In DNA form, the CDR3 reads TGTGCCATCAGTGAAACTCTAGCGGGAGGGACAGATGAGCAGTTCTTC.

This chain links TRBV27 with TRBJ2-5, with a possible D match to TRBD2 (5 bases). Germline V lookup: CDR1 MNHEY, CDR2 SMNVEV (reference sequence). The V gene lost 6 bases and the J gene lost 5 bases, with 7 bases spanning the gap. This CDR3 contains 11 residues. The CDR3 region has the DNA TGTGCCAGCAGAGGACTGGAGACCCAGTACTTC. This codes for CASRGLETQYF.

The rearrangement links TRBV4-2 to TRBJ1-3; D possibly corresponds to TRBD1 (6 bases). The germline V gene has CDR1 LGHNA and CDR2 YNFKEQ. The ends were cut back, 1 base at V and 8 bases at J, with 12 bases in the middle. This CDR3 region has 14 residues. CDR3 DNA: TGTGCCAGCAGCCAAGTGACAGGCTTAGACACCATATATTTT. This encodes CASSQVTGLDTIYF.

V usage is TRBV5-1 and J usage is TRBJ2-2; 10 nucleotides match TRBD2. The CDR3 spans 17 residues. Unmatched junction bases numbered 6, after V lost 4 bases and J lost 0 bases. CDR1 and CDR2 from the germline V gene are SGHRS and YFSETQ. The CDR3 spells CASSPLAGVANTGELFF. DNA of the CDR3: TGCGCCAGCAGCCCGCTAGCGGGGGTCGCGAACACCGGGGAGCTGTTTTTT.

The rearrangement links TRBV28 to TRBJ2-5; 12 bases line up with TRBD1. Germline loops: CDR1 MDHEN, CDR2 SYDVKM. V dropped 7 bases and J dropped 5; count of bases not matched to a gene: 11. The CDR3 is 16 amino acids. The CDR3 DNA follows: TGTGCCAGCATCGGAAACGGGGACAGGGGGCCGGAGACCCAGTACTTC. Residues: CASIGNGDRGPETQYF.

This clone was seen only a few times. The chain is built from TRBV5-1 and TRBJ1-2, with TRBD1 matching over 7 bases. The CDR3 length is 13 residues. V lost 3 bases, J lost 8 bases, and 7 bases stayed unmatched. Looked up from germline, CDR1 is SGHRS and CDR2 is YFSETQ. The CDR3 DNA reads TGCGCCAGCAGCTCGACGACAGGGTTAGGCTACACCTTC. This codes for CASSSTTGLGYTF.

Details on this clone: One junction end does not reproduce the germline sequence, and a read error may be involved. This chain uses TRBV7-9 with TRBJ1-2, with D maybe TRBD1 (6 bases). CDR3 length equals 12 residues. CDR1 and CDR2 from the germline V gene are SEHNR and FQNEAQ (reference sequence). CDR3 sequence reads: CSSSPQGSGYTF. CDR3 DNA: TGTTCCAGCAGTCCTCAGGGGAGCGGCTACACCTTC.

The CDR3 here is CAIWTQDRGGEQFF. CDR3 sequence (DNA): TGTGCCATCTGGACTCAGGACAGGGGCGGCGAGCAGTTCTTC. The chain employs TRBV28 and TRBJ2-1; 9 bases match TRBD1. This CDR3 region has 14 residues. In germline, CDR1 is MDHEN, CDR2 SYDVKM. The J segment lost 10 bases and the V segment lost 10 bases, leaving 14 bases of the junction unmatched. Complete variable domain (other parts from reference TRBV28 and TRBJ2-1): DVKVTQSSRYLVKRTGEKVFLECVQDMDHENMFWYRQDPGLGLRLIYFSYDVKMKEKGDIPEGYSVSREKKERFSLILESASTNQTSMYLCAIWTQDRGGEQFFGPGTRLTVL.

The V call is TRBV7-6, the J call TRBJ2-1, with D possibly TRBD2 on 5 matching bases. The germline V and J ends were trimmed by 0 bases and 4 bases, with 7 bases remaining between them. This CDR3 comprises 14 residues. CDR1 and CDR2 from the germline V gene are SGHVS and FNYEAQ. The CDR3 DNA sequence: TGTGCCAGCAGCTTAGCGGGAGATTACAATGAGCAGTTCTTC. Amino acids: CASSLAGDYNEQFF.